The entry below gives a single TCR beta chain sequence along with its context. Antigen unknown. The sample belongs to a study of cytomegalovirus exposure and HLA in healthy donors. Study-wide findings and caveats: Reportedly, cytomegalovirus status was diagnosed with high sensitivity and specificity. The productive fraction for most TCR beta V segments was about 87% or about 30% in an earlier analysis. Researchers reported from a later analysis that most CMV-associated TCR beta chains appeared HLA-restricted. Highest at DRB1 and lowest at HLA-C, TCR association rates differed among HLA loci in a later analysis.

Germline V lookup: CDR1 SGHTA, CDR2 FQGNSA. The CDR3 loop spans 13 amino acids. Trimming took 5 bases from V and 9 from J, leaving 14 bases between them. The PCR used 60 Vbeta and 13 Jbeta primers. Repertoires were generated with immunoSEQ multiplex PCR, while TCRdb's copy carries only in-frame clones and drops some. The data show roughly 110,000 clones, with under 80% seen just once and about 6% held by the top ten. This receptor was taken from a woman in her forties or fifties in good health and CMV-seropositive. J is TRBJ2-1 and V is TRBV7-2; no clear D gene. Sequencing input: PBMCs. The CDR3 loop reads CASSPSQSAEQFF. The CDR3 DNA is TGTGCCAGCAGCCCAAGCCAAAGTGCTGAGCAGTTCTTC.